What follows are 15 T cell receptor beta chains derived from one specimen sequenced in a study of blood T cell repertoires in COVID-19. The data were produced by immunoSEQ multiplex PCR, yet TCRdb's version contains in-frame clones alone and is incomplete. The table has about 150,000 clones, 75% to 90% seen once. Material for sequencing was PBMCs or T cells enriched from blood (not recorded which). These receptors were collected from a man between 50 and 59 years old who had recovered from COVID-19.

CDR3 region: CATSDPGTSEETQYF. CDR3 sequence (DNA): TGTGCCACCAGTGATCCCGGGACTAGCGAAGAGACCCAGTACTTC. The chain carries TRBV24-1 and TRBJ2-5; 10 bases are shared with TRBD2. V shed 3 bases, J shed 3 bases, and the junction held 3 bases outside the gene matches. The CDR3 is made up of 15 amino acids. Germline CDR1 is KGHDR and CDR2 is SFDVKD.

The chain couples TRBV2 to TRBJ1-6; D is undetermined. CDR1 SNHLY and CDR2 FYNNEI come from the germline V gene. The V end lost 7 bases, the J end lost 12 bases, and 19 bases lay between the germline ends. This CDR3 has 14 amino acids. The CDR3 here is CASTRSQLPGPLHF. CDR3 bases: TGTGCCAGCACCCGAAGTCAGTTGCCAGGACCCCTCCACTTT.

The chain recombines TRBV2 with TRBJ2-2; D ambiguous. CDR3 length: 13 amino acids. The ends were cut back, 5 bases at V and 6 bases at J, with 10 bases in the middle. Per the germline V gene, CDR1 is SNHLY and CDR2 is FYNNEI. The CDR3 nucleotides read TGTGCCAGCAGTCGGGTCTCTCCCGGGGAGCTGTTTTTT. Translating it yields CASSRVSPGELFF.

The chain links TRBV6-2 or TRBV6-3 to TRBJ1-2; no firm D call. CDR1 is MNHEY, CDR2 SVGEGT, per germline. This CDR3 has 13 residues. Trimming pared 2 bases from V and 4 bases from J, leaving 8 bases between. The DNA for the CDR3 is TGTGCCAGCAGTTACGTTTTGAGCTATGGCTACACCTTC. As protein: CASSYVLSYGYTF.

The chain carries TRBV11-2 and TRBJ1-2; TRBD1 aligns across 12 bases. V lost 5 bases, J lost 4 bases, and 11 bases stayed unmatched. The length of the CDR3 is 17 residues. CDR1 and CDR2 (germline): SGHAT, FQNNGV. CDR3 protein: CASSGGTGGASPYGYTF. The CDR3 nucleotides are TGTGCCAGCAGCGGAGGGACAGGGGGCGCTTCGCCCTATGGCTACACCTTC.

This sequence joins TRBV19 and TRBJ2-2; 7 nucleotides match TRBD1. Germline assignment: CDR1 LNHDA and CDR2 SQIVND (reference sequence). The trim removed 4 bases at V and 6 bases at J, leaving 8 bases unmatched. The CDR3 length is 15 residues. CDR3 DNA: TGTGCCAGTAGTAAGACAGGGTCTATGTCCGGGGAGCTGTTTTTT. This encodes CASSKTGSMSGELFF.

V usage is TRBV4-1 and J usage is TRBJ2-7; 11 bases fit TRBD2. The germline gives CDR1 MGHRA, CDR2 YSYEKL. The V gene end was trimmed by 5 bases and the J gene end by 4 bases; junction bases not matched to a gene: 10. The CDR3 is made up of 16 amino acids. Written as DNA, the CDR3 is TGCGCCAGCAGCTTTTTGGAACTAGCGGGAGAGTACGAGCAGTACTTC. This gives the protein CASSFLELAGEYEQYF.

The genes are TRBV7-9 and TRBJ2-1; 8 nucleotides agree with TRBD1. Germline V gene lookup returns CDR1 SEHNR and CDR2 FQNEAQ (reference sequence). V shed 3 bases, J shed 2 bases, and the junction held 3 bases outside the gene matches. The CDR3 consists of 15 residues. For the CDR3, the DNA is TGTGCCAGCAGCTTCAGGGGGCCAGCCTACAATGAGCAGTTCTTC. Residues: CASSFRGPAYNEQFF.

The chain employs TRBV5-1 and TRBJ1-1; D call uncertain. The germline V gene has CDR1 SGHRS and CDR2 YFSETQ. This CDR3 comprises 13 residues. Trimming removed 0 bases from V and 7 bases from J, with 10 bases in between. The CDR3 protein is CASSLGQLSEAFF. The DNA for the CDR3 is TGCGCCAGCAGCTTGGGACAACTTAGTGAAGCTTTCTTT. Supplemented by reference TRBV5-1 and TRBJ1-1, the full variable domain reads KAGVTQTPRYLIKTRGQQVTLSCSPISGHRSVSWYQQTPGQGLQFLFEYFSETQRNKGNFPGRFSGRQFSNSRSEMNVSTLELGDSALYLCASSLGQLSEAFFGQGTRLTVV.

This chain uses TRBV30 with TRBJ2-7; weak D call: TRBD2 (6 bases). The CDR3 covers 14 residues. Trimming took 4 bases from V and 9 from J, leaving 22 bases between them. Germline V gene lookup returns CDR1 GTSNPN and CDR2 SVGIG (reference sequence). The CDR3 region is CAWIPSREHKRQYF. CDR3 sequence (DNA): TGTGCCTGGATTCCGTCCCGGGAGCACAAAAGGCAGTACTTC.

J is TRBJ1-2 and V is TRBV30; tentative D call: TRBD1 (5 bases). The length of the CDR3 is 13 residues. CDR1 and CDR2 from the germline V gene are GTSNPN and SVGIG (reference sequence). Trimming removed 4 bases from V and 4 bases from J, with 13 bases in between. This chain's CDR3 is CAWKNQGGYGYTF. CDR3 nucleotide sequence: TGTGCCTGGAAGAATCAGGGAGGCTATGGCTACACCTTC. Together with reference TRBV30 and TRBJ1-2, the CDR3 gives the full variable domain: SQTIHQWPATLVQPVGSPLSLECTVEGTSNPNLYWYRQAAGRGLQLLFYSVGIGQISSEVPQNLSASRPQDRQFILSSKKLLLSDSGFYLCAWKNQGGYGYTFGSGTRLTVV.

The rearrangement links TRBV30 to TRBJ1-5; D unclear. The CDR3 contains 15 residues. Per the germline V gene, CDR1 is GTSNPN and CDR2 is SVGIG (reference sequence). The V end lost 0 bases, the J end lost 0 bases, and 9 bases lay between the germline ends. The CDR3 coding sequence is TGTGCCTGGAGTGTGCCTCTATATAGCAATCAGCCCCAGCATTTT. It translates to CAWSVPLYSNQPQHF.

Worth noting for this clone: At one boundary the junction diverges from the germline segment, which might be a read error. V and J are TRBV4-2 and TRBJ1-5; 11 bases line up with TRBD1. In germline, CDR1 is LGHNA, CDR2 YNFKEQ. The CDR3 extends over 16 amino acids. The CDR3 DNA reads TGTGCCAGCAGTCAAGGACGGACAGGGGGCTATCAGCCCCAGCATTTT. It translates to CASSQGRTGGYQPQHF.

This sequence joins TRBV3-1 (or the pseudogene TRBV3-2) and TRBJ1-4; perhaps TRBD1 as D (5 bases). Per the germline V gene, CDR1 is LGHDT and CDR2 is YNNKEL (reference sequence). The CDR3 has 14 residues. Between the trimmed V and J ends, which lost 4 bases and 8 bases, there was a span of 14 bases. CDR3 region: CASSPREGIEKLFF. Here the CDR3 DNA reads TGTGCCAGCAGCCCCAGGGAGGGAATCGAAAAACTGTTTTTT.

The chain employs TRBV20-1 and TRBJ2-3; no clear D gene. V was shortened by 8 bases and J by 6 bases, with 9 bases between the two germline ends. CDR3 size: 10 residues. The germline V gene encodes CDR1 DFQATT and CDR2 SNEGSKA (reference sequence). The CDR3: CSSSRDTQYF. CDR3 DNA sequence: TGCAGTAGCTCGAGGGATACGCAGTATTTT.